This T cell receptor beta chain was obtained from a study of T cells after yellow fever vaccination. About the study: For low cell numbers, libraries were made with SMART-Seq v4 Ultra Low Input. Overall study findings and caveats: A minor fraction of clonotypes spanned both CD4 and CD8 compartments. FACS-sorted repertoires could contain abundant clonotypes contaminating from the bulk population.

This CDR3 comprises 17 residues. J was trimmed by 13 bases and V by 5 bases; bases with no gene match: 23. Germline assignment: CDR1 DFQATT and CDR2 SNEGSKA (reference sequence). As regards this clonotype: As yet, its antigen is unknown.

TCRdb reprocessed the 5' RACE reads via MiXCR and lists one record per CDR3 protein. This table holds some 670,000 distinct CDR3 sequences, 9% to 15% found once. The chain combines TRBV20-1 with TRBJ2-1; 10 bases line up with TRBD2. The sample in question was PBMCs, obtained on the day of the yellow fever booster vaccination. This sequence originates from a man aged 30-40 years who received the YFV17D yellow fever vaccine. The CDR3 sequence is CSALMRGLAGGQGPQFF. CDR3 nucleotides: TGCAGTGCTCTAATGCGGGGCTTAGCGGGAGGCCAGGGGCCCCAGTTCTTC.